The 14 T cell receptor beta chains below all came from one sample that was sequenced in a study of T-cell reconstitution after alpha-beta-depleted transplantation in children. The authors prepared the TCRbeta library with unique molecular identifiers. A single record per CDR3 protein comes from TCRdb applying MiXCR to the PCR reads. The sample contains about 74,000 distinct CDR3 sequences, around 14% of which appear only once. Sequenced material: PBMCs, mostly from graft donor cells, taken 180 days after TCRalphabeta/CD19-depleted stem cell transplant. The receptor set was obtained from a male patient aged 2 to 10 who had a stem cell transplant for acute lymphoblastic leukemia, so the T cells may come from the graft donor.

The chain couples TRBV7-3 to TRBJ1-1; D unresolved. The CDR3 runs to 14 residues. Trimming took off 5 bases at V and 3 bases at J, with 13 bases between the two ends. The germline V gene has CDR1 SGHTA and CDR2 FQGTGA. CDR3 residues: CASSPSLAHTEAFF. DNA of the CDR3: TGTGCCAGCAGCCCTTCTCTCGCGCACACTGAAGCTTTCTTT. Complete variable domain (other parts from reference TRBV7-3 and TRBJ1-1): GAGVSQTPSNKVTEKGKYVELRCDPISGHTALYWYRQSLGQGPEFLIYFQGTGAADDSGLPNDRFFAVRPEGSVSTLKIQRTERGDSAVYLCASSPSLAHTEAFFGQGTRLTVV.

The chain links TRBV12-3 or TRBV12-4 to TRBJ1-5, with D possibly matching TRBD1 (6 bases). The CDR3 loop spans 13 amino acids. V shed 2 bases and J shed 7 bases, with 9 bases lying between them. CDR3 DNA: TGTGCCAGCAGTTTAACAGGGTGGCAGCCCCAGCATTTT. Translated: CASSLTGWQPQHF.

This clonotype was recorded a few times. The V and J genes are TRBV6-1 and TRBJ2-7, with D possibly matching TRBD2 (7 bases). The CDR3 extends over 14 amino acids. The germline V gene encodes CDR1 MNHNS and CDR2 SASEGT. With 7 bases removed from V and 4 bases from J, the gap between germline ends came to 17 bases. CDR3 amino acids: CASNRGGAVYEQYF. CDR3 nucleotide sequence: TGTGCCAGCAACAGAGGGGGGGCCGTGTACGAGCAGTACTTC.

On this clonotype: A read error may explain this, as a much larger clone is one base away. This rearrangement joins TRBV27 to TRBJ1-2; possibly TRBD1 for D (5 bases). CDR3 size: 14 residues. Germline CDR1 is MNHEY and CDR2 is SMNVEV (reference sequence). CDR3 in DNA: TGTGCCAGCCGTTTAAGACAGCGGAAGAGTGGCTACACCTTC. It codes for CASRLRQRKSGYTF.

The V call is TRBV7-2, the J call TRBJ1-2; possible D gene TRBD1, 6 bases. Trimming pared 3 bases from V and 8 bases from J, leaving 16 bases between. This CDR3 spans 14 amino acids. Germline lookup yields CDR1 SGHTA and CDR2 FQGNSA. The CDR3 loop reads CASSFYGGPGGYTF. For the CDR3, the DNA is TGTGCCAGCAGCTTCTATGGGGGGCCGGGAGGCTACACCTTC.

The chain joins TRBV29-1 to TRBJ2-3; TRBD2 aligns across 11 bases. There are 17 residues in the CDR3. Germline assignment: CDR1 SQVTM and CDR2 ANQGSEA. Unmatched junction bases numbered 14, after V lost 5 bases and J lost 4 bases. CDR3 in amino acids: CSVTPPFSGRAPDTQYF. CDR3 nucleotide sequence: TGCAGCGTTACTCCCCCTTTTAGCGGGAGGGCCCCAGATACGCAGTATTTT.

This clonotype was seen a few times. The rearrangement joins TRBV7-9 to TRBJ1-1; 7 positions agree with TRBD1. V lost 5 bases and J lost 11; bases outside the gene matches: 8. CDR3 length: 12 amino acids. Per the germline V gene, CDR1 is SEHNR and CDR2 is FQNEAQ (reference sequence). CDR3 DNA sequence: TGTGCCAGCAGCGCAACCCCAGGGGGGGCTTTCTTT. This sequence encodes CASSATPGGAFF.

The chain couples TRBV27 to TRBJ2-7; TRBD1 agrees at 7 bases. CDR1 MNHEY and CDR2 SMNVEV come from the germline V gene (reference sequence). The CDR3 consists of 15 residues. The trim removed 6 bases at V and 0 bases at J, leaving 8 bases unmatched. CDR3 sequence reads: CASRPWAGGSYEQYF. DNA of the CDR3: TGTGCCAGCAGGCCCTGGGCAGGGGGCTCCTACGAGCAGTACTTC.

This clonotype was counted between two and nine times. The DNA of the CDR3 is TGTGCCAGCAGCTCAGGGTGGGGGTTCTACGAGCAGTACTTC. Protein: CASSSGWGFYEQYF. The rearrangement links TRBV11-3 to TRBJ2-7; D is perhaps TRBD1 or TRBD2 (5 bases each). V was cut by 4 bases and J by 3 bases, with 13 bases left in between. Germline CDR1 is SGHNT and CDR2 is YENEEA. The length of the CDR3 is 14 residues.

The CDR3: CASSPSSGANVLTF. In DNA form, the CDR3 reads TGTGCCAGCAGCCCAAGCTCTGGGGCCAACGTCCTGACTTTC. The chain combines TRBV11-2 with TRBJ2-6; the D is unclear. The length of the CDR3 is 14 residues. The germline V gene has CDR1 SGHAT and CDR2 FQNNGV. Trimming took off 5 bases at V and 0 bases at J, with 5 bases between the two ends.

The chain combines TRBV7-6 with TRBJ2-1; D gene ambiguous. Germline V CDR1 and CDR2: SGHVS, FNYEAQ. This CDR3 comprises 11 residues. V shed 4 bases and J shed 9 bases, with 7 bases lying between them. CDR3 in amino acids: CASSSAREQFF. The CDR3, as DNA: TGTGCCAGCAGCTCCGCCCGTGAGCAGTTCTTC.

The chain uses TRBV12-3 or TRBV12-4 and TRBJ2-3, with 10 bases aligning to TRBD1. The CDR3 is made up of 15 amino acids. Trimming cost V 6 bases and J 3 bases; bases outside gene matches: 6. The chain's CDR3 is CASSPDRGRTDTQYF. The CDR3 coding sequence is TGTGCCAGCAGCCCCGACAGGGGGCGTACAGATACGCAGTATTTT.

This clonotype was seen only a few times. The chain couples TRBV20-1 to TRBJ2-7; 9 bases agree with TRBD1. The CDR3 totals 17 residues. CDR1 and CDR2 from the germline V gene are DFQATT and SNEGSKA (reference sequence). V dropped 6 bases and J dropped 4; count of bases not matched to a gene: 19. This chain's CDR3 is CSALRTGAILGEYEQYF. In DNA, the CDR3 is TGCAGTGCCCTGAGGACAGGGGCGATACTAGGGGAGTACGAGCAGTACTTC.

In its sample, this clonotype was seen a few times. The J gene is TRBJ2-2, the V gene TRBV20-1; D may be TRBD2 (5 bases). V was cut by 3 bases and J by 5 bases, with 10 bases left in between. Germline CDR1 reads DFQATT; CDR2 reads SNEGSKA (reference sequence). The CDR3 loop spans 13 amino acids. The chain's CDR3 is CSARNPGTGELFF. Written as DNA, the CDR3 is TGCAGTGCTAGGAACCCGGGGACCGGGGAGCTGTTTTTT.